The clone carrying this T cell receptor (beta chain) was observed a few times. The antigen is unknown. This entry is derived from a study of T cells in Graves' hyperthyroidism and ophthalmopathy. Study as a whole: Peripheral blood was obtained at initial diagnosis, preceding any treatment. Overall study findings and caveats: In the analysis, a 13 V-J model separated ophthalmopathy from stable hyperthyroidism.

Amplification of TCR beta CDR3 regions used RNA as the template. The HTBI primer set drove a first-round RT-PCR of the TCR CDR3. MiXCR, applied by TCRdb to the multiplex PCR reads, yields one record per CDR3 protein. The top ten hold around 11% of the sample, which has some 500,000 distinct CDR3 sequences, less than 25% seen once. Individuals with ophthalmopathy presented a Clinical Activity Score of at least 3, a NOSPECS grade of at least 4 and a duration under 3 months. Diagnosis relied on clinical symptoms, serum thyroxine and TRAb, thyroid ultrasound and orbital computed tomography. In germline, CDR1 is SQVTM, CDR2 ANQGSEA. The ends were cut back, 5 bases at V and 5 bases at J, with 6 bases in the middle. This CDR3 comprises 11 residues.

This sequence was found in a woman younger than 45 with Graves' ophthalmopathy. The chain is built from TRBV29-1 and TRBJ2-2; D gene unclear. Sequencing was carried out using blood. The CDR3 nucleotides are TGCAGCGTTTATGGGACCGGGGAGCTGTTTTTT. Protein product: CSVYGTGELFF.